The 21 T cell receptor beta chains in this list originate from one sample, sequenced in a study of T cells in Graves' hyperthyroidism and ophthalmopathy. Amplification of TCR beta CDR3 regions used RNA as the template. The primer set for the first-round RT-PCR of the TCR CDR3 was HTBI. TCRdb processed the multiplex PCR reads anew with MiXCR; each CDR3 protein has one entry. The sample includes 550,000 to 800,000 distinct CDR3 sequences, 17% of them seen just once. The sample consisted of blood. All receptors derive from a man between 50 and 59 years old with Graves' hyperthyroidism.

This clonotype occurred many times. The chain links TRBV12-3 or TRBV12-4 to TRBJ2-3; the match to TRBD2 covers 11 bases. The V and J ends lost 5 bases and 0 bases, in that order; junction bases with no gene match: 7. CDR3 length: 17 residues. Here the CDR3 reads CASSTGTSGSSTDTQYF. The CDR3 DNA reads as TGTGCCAGCAGTACGGGGACTAGCGGTTCTAGCACAGATACGCAGTATTTT.

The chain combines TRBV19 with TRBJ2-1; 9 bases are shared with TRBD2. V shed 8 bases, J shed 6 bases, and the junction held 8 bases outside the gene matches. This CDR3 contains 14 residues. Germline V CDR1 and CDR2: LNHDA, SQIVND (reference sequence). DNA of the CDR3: TGTGCCAGTTCCCTAGCGGGAAACTTCAATGAGCAGTTCTTC. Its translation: CASSLAGNFNEQFF.

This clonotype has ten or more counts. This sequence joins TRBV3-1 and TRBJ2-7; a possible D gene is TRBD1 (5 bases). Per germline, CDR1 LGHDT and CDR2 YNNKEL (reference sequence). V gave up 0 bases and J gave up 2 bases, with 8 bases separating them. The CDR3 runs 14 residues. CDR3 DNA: TGTGCCAGCAGCCAAGATCAGGGTCCCTACGAGCAGTACTTC. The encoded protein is CASSQDQGPYEQYF.

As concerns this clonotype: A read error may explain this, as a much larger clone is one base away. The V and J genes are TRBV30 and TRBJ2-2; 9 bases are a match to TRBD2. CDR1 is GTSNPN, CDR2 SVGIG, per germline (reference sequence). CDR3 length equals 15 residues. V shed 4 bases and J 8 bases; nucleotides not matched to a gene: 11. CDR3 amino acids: CAWNDLAGTLGELFF. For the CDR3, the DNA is TGTGCCTGGAATGATCTAGCGGGAACGCTTGGGGAGCTGTTTTTT.

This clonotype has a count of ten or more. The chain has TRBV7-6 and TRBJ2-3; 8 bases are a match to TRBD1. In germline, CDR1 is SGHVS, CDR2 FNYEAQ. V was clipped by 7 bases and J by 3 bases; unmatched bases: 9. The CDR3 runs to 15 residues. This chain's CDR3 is CASTRTGTTTDTQYF. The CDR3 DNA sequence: TGTGCCAGCACGCGGACAGGGACGACTACAGATACGCAGTATTTT.

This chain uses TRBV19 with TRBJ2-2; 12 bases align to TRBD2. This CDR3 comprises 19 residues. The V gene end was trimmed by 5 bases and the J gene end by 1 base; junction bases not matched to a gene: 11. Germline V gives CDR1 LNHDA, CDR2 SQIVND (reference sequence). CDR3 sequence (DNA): TGTGCCAGTAGTGCCGGCGGACTAGCGGGAACCCAGAACACCGGGGAGCTGTTTTTT. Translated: CASSAGGLAGTQNTGELFF.

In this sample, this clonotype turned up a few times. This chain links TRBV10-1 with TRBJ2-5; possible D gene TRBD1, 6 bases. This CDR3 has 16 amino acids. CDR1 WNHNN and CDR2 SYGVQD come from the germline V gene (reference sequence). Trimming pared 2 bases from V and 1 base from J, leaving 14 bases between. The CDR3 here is CASSEGAGELQETQYF. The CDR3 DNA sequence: TGCGCCAGCAGTGAGGGTGCAGGGGAGCTCCAAGAGACCCAGTACTTC.

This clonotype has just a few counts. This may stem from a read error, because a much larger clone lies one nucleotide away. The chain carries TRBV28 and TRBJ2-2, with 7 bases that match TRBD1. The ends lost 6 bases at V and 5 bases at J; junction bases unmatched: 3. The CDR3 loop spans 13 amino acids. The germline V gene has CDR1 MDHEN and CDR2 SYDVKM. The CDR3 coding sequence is TGTGCCAGCAGACAACAGGGGACCGGGGAGCTGTTTTTT. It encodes CASRQQGTGELFF.

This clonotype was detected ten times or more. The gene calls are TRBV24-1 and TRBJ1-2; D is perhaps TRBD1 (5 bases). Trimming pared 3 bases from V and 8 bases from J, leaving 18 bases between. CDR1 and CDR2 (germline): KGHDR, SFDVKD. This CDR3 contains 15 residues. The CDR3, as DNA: TGTGCCACCAGTGATCCGAGGACGGGGCCCAAGGGCTACACCTTC. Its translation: CATSDPRTGPKGYTF.

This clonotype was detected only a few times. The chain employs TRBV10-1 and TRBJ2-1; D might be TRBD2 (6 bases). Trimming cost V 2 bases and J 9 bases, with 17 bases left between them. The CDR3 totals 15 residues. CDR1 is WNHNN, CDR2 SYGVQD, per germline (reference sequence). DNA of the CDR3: TGCGCCAGCAGTGAGGTGGAGGGGAACATGGGTGAGCAGTTCTTC. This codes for CASSEVEGNMGEQFF.

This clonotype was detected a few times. The CDR3 DNA reads as TGTGCCACCAGCAGAGATTGGAGAGACACCGTTATCCCACCGAGCTCCTACGAGCAGTACTTC. Translating it yields CATSRDWRDTVIPPSSYEQYF. The V call is TRBV15, the J call TRBJ2-7, with unresolved D. From germline, CDR1 is LNHNV and CDR2 YYDKDF (reference sequence). V lost 0 bases to trimming and J lost 0 bases, with 27 bases between them. The length of the CDR3 is 21 residues.

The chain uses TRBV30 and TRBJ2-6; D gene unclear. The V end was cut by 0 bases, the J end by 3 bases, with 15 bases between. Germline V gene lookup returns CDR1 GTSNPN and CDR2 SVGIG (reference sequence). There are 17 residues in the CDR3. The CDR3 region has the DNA TGTGCCTGGAGTGTACTACGGACGGCTAATGGGGCCAACGTCCTGACTTTC. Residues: CAWSVLRTANGANVLTF. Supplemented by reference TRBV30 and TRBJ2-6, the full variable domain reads SQTIHQWPATLVQPVGSPLSLECTVEGTSNPNLYWYRQAAGRGLQLLFYSVGIGQISSEVPQNLSASRPQDRQFILSSKKLLLSDSGFYLCAWSVLRTANGANVLTFGAGSRLTVL.

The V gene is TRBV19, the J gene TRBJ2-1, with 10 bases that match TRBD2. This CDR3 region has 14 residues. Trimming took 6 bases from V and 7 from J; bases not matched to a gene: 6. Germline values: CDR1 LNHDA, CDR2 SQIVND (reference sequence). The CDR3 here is CASSNSGRANEQFF. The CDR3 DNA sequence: TGTGCCAGTAGCAACAGCGGGAGGGCTAATGAGCAGTTCTTC.

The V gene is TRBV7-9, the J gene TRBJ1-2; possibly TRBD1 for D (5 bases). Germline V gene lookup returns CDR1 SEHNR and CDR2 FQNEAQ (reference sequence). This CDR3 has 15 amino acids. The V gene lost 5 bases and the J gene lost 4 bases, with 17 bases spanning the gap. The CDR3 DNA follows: TGTGCCAGCAGCGATACCCCGGGGGTCATCTATGGCTACACCTTC. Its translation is CASSDTPGVIYGYTF.

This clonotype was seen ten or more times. CDR3 DNA: TGTGCCAGCAACCGACAGGGTTCTTCTCGGGAGACCCAGTACTTC. It yields the protein CASNRQGSSRETQYF. The V and J genes are TRBV2 and TRBJ2-5; 7 bases are shared with TRBD1. The CDR3 is 15 amino acids. CDR1 and CDR2 from the germline V gene are SNHLY and FYNNEI. The ends lost 7 bases at V and 5 bases at J; junction bases unmatched: 13.

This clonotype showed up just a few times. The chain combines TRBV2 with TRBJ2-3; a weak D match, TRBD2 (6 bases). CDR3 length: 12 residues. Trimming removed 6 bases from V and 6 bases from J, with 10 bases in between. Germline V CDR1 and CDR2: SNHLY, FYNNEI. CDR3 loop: CASRLGGDTQYF. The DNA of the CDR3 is TGTGCCAGCAGGCTTGGGGGGGATACGCAGTATTTT.

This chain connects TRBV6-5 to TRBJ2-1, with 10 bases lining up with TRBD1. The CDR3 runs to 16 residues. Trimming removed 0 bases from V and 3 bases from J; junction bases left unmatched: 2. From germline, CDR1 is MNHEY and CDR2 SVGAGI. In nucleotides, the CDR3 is TGTGCCAGCAGTTACTCGCGGACAGGGGGCTACAATGAGCAGTTCTTC. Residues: CASSYSRTGGYNEQFF.

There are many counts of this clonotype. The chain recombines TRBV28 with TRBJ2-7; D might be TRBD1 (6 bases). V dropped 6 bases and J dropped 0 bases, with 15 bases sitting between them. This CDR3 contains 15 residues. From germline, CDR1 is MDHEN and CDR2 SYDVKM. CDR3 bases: TGTGCCAGCAGCGTCCGGGACAACTACTCCTACGAGCAGTACTTC. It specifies CASSVRDNYSYEQYF. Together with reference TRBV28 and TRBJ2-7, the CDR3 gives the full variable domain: DVKVTQSSRYLVKRTGEKVFLECVQDMDHENMFWYRQDPGLGLRLIYFSYDVKMKEKGDIPEGYSVSREKKERFSLILESASTNQTSMYLCASSVRDNYSYEQYFGPGTRLTVT.

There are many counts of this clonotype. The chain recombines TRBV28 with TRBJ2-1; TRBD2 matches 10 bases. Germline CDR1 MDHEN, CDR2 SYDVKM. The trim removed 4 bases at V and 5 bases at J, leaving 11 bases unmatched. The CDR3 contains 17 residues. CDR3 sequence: CASSSASATSGNNEQFF. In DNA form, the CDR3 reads TGTGCCAGCAGTTCTGCTAGCGCTACTAGCGGGAACAATGAGCAGTTCTTC.

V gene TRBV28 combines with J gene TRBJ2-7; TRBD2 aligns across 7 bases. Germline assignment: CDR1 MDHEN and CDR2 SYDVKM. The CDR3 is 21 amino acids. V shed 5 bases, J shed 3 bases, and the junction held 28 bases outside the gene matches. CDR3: CASSPGGARGAGVALRYEQYF. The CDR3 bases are TGTGCCAGCAGTCCCGGGGGAGCCCGAGGGGCGGGAGTAGCTTTACGCTACGAGCAGTACTTC. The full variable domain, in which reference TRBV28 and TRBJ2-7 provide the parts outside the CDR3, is DVKVTQSSRYLVKRTGEKVFLECVQDMDHENMFWYRQDPGLGLRLIYFSYDVKMKEKGDIPEGYSVSREKKERFSLILESASTNQTSMYLCASSPGGARGAGVALRYEQYFGPGTRLTVT.

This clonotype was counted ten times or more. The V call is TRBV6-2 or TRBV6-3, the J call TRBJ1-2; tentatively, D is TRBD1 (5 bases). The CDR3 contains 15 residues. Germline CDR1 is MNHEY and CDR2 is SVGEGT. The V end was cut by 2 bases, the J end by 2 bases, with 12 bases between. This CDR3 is CASSYAAAGNYGYTF. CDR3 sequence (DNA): TGTGCCAGCAGTTACGCCGCGGCAGGGAACTATGGCTACACCTTC.